The 32 T cell receptor beta chains given below trace back to one sample, sequenced in a study of shared clonotypes between healthy human individuals. Repertoires were generated with immunoSEQ multiplex PCR, while TCRdb's copy carries only in-frame clones and drops some. Of about 980,000 clones listed, less than 85% are singletons. Input material: memory CD4+ T cells sorted from blood. Noted subset: CD45RA-negative fraction. These receptors came from a man aged 18 to 29 in good health.

This clone was detected ten times or more. J is TRBJ2-3 and V is TRBV5-8; D possibly corresponds to TRBD2 (6 bases). Trimming cost V 3 bases and J 2 bases, with 10 bases left between them. The CDR3 totals 14 residues. From germline, CDR1 is SGHTS and CDR2 YDEGEE. CDR3 DNA: TGTGCCAGCAGCTGGGAGGACGCCACAGATACGCAGTATTTT. It specifies CASSWEDATDTQYF.

V usage is TRBV14 and J usage is TRBJ2-3; possibly TRBD1 or TRBD2 for D (5 bases each). V lost 4 bases to trimming and J lost 11 bases, with 19 bases between them. Germline V gives CDR1 SGHDN, CDR2 FVKESK. The CDR3 has 14 residues. CDR3 coding DNA: TGTGCCAGCAGCCTCAGGGCAGTCGGGGCTCGGCAGTATTTT. Amino acid sequence: CASSLRAVGARQYF.

The rearrangement uses TRBV7-2 and TRBJ2-3; 13 bases line up with TRBD2. The CDR3 spans 17 residues. After removal of 3 bases from V and 4 bases from J, the junction contained 7 bases not matched to a gene. The V gene's germline CDR1 is SGHTA and CDR2 FQGNSA. CDR3 in amino acids: CASSFRTSGRTPDTQYF. DNA for the CDR3: TGTGCCAGCAGCTTTCGGACTAGCGGGAGAACTCCAGATACGCAGTATTTT. Complete variable domain (other parts from reference TRBV7-2 and TRBJ2-3): GAGVSQSPSNKVTEKGKDVELRCDPISGHTALYWYRQSLGQGLEFLIYFQGNSAPDKSGLPSDRFSAERTGGSVSTLTIQRTQQEDSAVYLCASSFRTSGRTPDTQYFGPGTRLTVL.

The chain has TRBV25-1 and TRBJ1-2; no clear D. Trimming left V 2 bases short and J 7 bases short, with 8 bases between. Germline V gene sequence: CDR1 MGHDK, CDR2 SYGVNS. The CDR3 is 12 residues long. In DNA, the CDR3 is TGTGCCAGCAGTGAAGGGCAATTTGGCTACACCTTC. It is translated as CASSEGQFGYTF.

To note about this clone: Other DNA sequences of this sample code for an identical CDR3. J is TRBJ1-6 and V is TRBV7-2, with TRBD1 matching over 7 bases. The CDR3 sequence is 14 residues long. The J segment lost 6 bases and the V segment lost 4 bases, leaving 3 bases of the junction unmatched. In germline, CDR1 is SGHTA, CDR2 FQGNSA. This CDR3 reads CASSSGQPNSPLHF. For the CDR3, the DNA is TGTGCCAGCAGCTCGGGACAGCCTAATTCACCCCTCCACTTT. The full variable domain, rest sourced from reference TRBV7-2 and TRBJ1-6, is GAGVSQSPSNKVTEKGKDVELRCDPISGHTALYWYRQSLGQGLEFLIYFQGNSAPDKSGLPSDRFSAERTGGSVSTLTIQRTQQEDSAVYLCASSSGQPNSPLHFGNGTRLTVT.

The chain is built from TRBV7-9 and TRBJ2-1, with 9 positions matching TRBD1. The germline CDR1 and CDR2 sequences are SEHNR and FQNEAQ (reference sequence). Trimming took 2 bases from V and 8 from J; bases not matched to a gene: 13. The length of the CDR3 is 17 residues. The CDR3 loop is CASSLRPGQGLYHEQFF. The CDR3 DNA is TGTGCCAGCAGCTTAAGGCCCGGACAGGGGTTGTACCATGAGCAGTTCTTC.

This clone was seen a handful of times. The CDR3 DNA reads TGCAGCGGCATACAGGGGGCTACTGAAGCTTTCTTT. The encoded protein is CSGIQGATEAFF. The genes are TRBV29-1 and TRBJ1-1; 9 bases are a match to TRBD1. From germline, CDR1 is SQVTM and CDR2 ANQGSEA. The trim removed 7 bases at V and 5 bases at J, leaving 5 bases unmatched. The CDR3 contains 12 residues.

The rearrangement joins TRBV2 to TRBJ2-4, with D tentatively TRBD2 (5 bases). V was trimmed by 5 bases and J by 2 bases, leaving 13 bases between them. In germline, CDR1 is SNHLY, CDR2 FYNNEI. The CDR3 consists of 15 residues. The CDR3 coding sequence is TGTGCCAGCAGTAGAGAACTAGTCCCCAAAAACATTCAGTACTTC. Protein sequence: CASSRELVPKNIQYF.

Worth noting for this clone: Only one base separates this from a far larger clonotype, so it likely reflects a read error. The chain couples TRBV11-3 to TRBJ1-1; the D is unclear. V dropped 0 bases and J dropped 1 base, with 3 bases sitting between them. The CDR3 length is 13 residues. From germline, CDR1 is SGHNT and CDR2 YENEEA. The CDR3 nucleotides are TGTGCCAGCAGCTTAGATACGAACACTGAAGCTTTCTTT. Translating it yields CASSLDTNTEAFF.

The rearrangement uses TRBV5-6 and TRBJ2-7, with D unclear. The germline CDR1 and CDR2 sequences are SGHDT and YYEEEE. Trimming removed 3 bases from V and 2 bases from J, with 6 bases in between. CDR3 size: 12 residues. Here the CDR3 reads CASSSSPYEQYF. The CDR3 nucleotides are TGTGCCAGCAGCTCCTCCCCCTACGAGCAGTACTTC.

The chain recombines TRBV4-3 with TRBJ1-2, with TRBD1 matching 8 bases. V dropped 0 bases and J dropped 2; count of bases not matched to a gene: 2. The germline V gene encodes CDR1 LGHNA and CDR2 YSLEER. The CDR3 runs to 15 residues. The CDR3 nucleotides are TGCGCCAGCAGCCAAGAATGGACAGGGAACTATGGCTACACCTTC. It translates to CASSQEWTGNYGYTF.

This clone was counted a single time. The chain carries TRBV5-6 and TRBJ2-5; tentatively, D is TRBD1 (6 bases). CDR1 is SGHDT and CDR2 is YYEEEE in the germline V gene. The CDR3 spans 15 residues. V was cut by 9 bases and J by 4 bases, with 22 bases left in between. Here the CDR3 DNA reads TGTGCCACCCAACAGGGCAGTTCAATGAGAGAGACCCAGTACTTC. Protein: CATQQGSSMRETQYF.

With regard to this clone: A single base separates this from a much larger clone, so it may be a read error. Other DNA sequences in this sample translate to the same CDR3. In DNA, the CDR3 is TGTGCCAGTAGTCTAGGAGGGACAAATAGCAATCAGCCCCAGCATTTT. Its protein product is CASSLGGTNSNQPQHF. The chain recombines TRBV27 with TRBJ1-5; D may be TRBD1 (6 bases). The CDR3 has 16 amino acids. The V gene lost 9 bases and the J gene lost 0 bases, with 18 bases spanning the gap. Germline CDR1 MNHEY, CDR2 SMNVEV (reference sequence).

The chain is built from TRBV6-5 and TRBJ2-3; 11 positions agree with TRBD2. Per the germline V gene, CDR1 is MNHEY and CDR2 is SVGAGI. After removal of 9 bases from V and 3 bases from J, the junction contained 8 bases not matched to a gene. The CDR3 runs 15 residues. For the CDR3, the DNA is TGTGCCAGTAGTAGCGGGAGGGCACGAACAGATACGCAGTATTTT. Its protein product is CASSSGRARTDTQYF.

The J gene is TRBJ2-2, the V gene TRBV10-3, with D possibly matching TRBD2 (5 bases). Germline CDR1 ENHRY, CDR2 SYGVKD. CDR3 size: 14 residues. Here the CDR3 reads CASESGSNTGELFF. In DNA, the CDR3 is TGTGCTTCCGAGAGCGGCTCGAACACCGGGGAGCTGTTTTTT.

The gene calls are TRBV5-6 and TRBJ1-2; perhaps TRBD1 as D (5 bases). The germline V gene encodes CDR1 SGHDT and CDR2 YYEEEE. Trimming stripped 3 bases from V and 3 bases from J, with 18 bases between. The CDR3 extends over 16 amino acids. The CDR3 protein is CASSWDAGRSDYGYTF. The CDR3, as DNA: TGTGCCAGCAGCTGGGATGCGGGACGGAGTGACTATGGCTACACCTTC.

V usage is TRBV7-8 and J usage is TRBJ1-2; 8 bases match TRBD1. Germline trimming cut 1 base from V and 4 bases from J; bases unmatched to any gene: 11. Germline V gene lookup returns CDR1 SGHVS and CDR2 FQNEAQ. This CDR3 comprises 17 residues. CDR3 sequence reads: CASSLVIQGARLYGYTF. CDR3 nucleotides: TGTGCCAGCAGCTTAGTAATTCAGGGGGCGCGACTCTATGGCTACACCTTC.

This chain uses TRBV5-5 with TRBJ2-4; tentatively, D is TRBD1 or TRBD2 (5 bases each). The CDR3 length is 14 residues. The V gene lost 3 bases and the J gene lost 2 bases, with 9 bases spanning the gap. Germline lookup yields CDR1 SGHKS and CDR2 YYEKEE (reference sequence). The CDR3 DNA follows: TGTGCCAGCAGCTGGGGGATTACCAAAAACATTCAGTACTTC. Its translation: CASSWGITKNIQYF. Together with reference TRBV5-5 and TRBJ2-4, the CDR3 gives the full variable domain: DAGVTQSPTHLIKTRGQQVTLRCSPISGHKSVSWYQQVLGQGPQFIFQYYEKEERGRGNFPDRFSARQFPNYSSELNVNALLLGDSALYLCASSWGITKNIQYFGAGTRLSVL.

The chain links TRBV7-2 to TRBJ2-5; no reliable D call. Germline V gene sequence: CDR1 SGHTA, CDR2 FQGNSA. The CDR3 is made up of 13 amino acids. V lost 0 bases and J lost 1, with 3 bases in between. The CDR3 protein is CASSLAFQETQYF. CDR3 in DNA: TGTGCCAGCAGCTTAGCCTTCCAAGAGACCCAGTACTTC.

The chain couples TRBV15 to TRBJ2-5; the D gene is possibly TRBD2 (6 bases). The CDR3 loop spans 15 amino acids. The V end was cut by 1 base, the J end by 1 base, with 10 bases between. Per the germline V gene, CDR1 is LNHNV and CDR2 is YYDKDF (reference sequence). The CDR3: CATSRARDFQETQYF. CDR3 in DNA: TGTGCCACCAGCAGAGCTCGGGACTTCCAAGAGACCCAGTACTTC.

The chain is built from TRBV5-1 and TRBJ1-1, with D perhaps matching TRBD1 (6 bases). Trimming removed 0 bases from V and 8 bases from J, with 11 bases in between. Germline CDR1 reads SGHRS; CDR2 reads YFSETQ. The CDR3 runs 13 residues. Here the CDR3 reads CASSLGDTGEAFF. CDR3 sequence (DNA): TGCGCCAGCAGCTTGGGGGACACGGGAGAAGCTTTCTTT.

V usage is TRBV4-1 and J usage is TRBJ1-2; TRBD1 matches at 8 bases. Trimming took 3 bases from V and 8 from J; bases not matched to a gene: 14. Germline V gives CDR1 MGHRA, CDR2 YSYEKL. This CDR3 is 16 amino acids long. CDR3: CASSQVGQGEWEGYTF. The CDR3 DNA reads as TGCGCCAGCAGCCAGGTTGGACAGGGAGAGTGGGAGGGCTACACCTTC.

This chain joins TRBV7-2 and TRBJ2-7, with 7 bases that match TRBD2. The CDR3 is made up of 13 amino acids. Germline V gives CDR1 SGHTA, CDR2 FQGNSA. Trimming removed 6 bases from V and 4 bases from J; junction bases left unmatched: 6. CDR3 loop: CASSDGTIYEQYF. DNA for the CDR3: TGTGCCAGCAGTGATGGGACTATTTACGAGCAGTACTTC. Supplemented by reference TRBV7-2 and TRBJ2-7, the full variable domain reads GAGVSQSPSNKVTEKGKDVELRCDPISGHTALYWYRQSLGQGLEFLIYFQGNSAPDKSGLPSDRFSAERTGGSVSTLTIQRTQQEDSAVYLCASSDGTIYEQYFGPGTRLTVT.

CDR3 protein: CASSPGGTKNTEAFF. The CDR3 coding sequence is TGTGCCAGCAGCCCAGGGGGAACAAAAAACACTGAAGCTTTCTTT. This chain connects TRBV6-6 to TRBJ1-1; TRBD1 matches 7 bases. The CDR3 spans 15 residues. The V gene's germline CDR1 is MNHNY and CDR2 SVGAGI (reference sequence). Trimming at V came to 6 bases and at J to 2 bases, leaving 9 bases not matched to a gene.

The chain is built from TRBV12-5 and TRBJ1-3; no clear D gene. V gave up 5 bases and J gave up 4 bases, with 9 bases separating them. The CDR3 runs to 13 residues. CDR1 is LGHNT and CDR2 is FRNRAP in the germline V gene. CDR3 sequence: CASGPNQGNTIYF. As DNA, the CDR3 is TGTGCTAGTGGTCCCAACCAGGGAAACACCATATATTTT.

For this clone: One junction end disagrees with the germline gene, perhaps due to a read error. This rearrangement joins TRBV10-3 to TRBJ2-1; 8 nucleotides line up with TRBD2. CDR3 length: 14 amino acids. Per the germline V gene, CDR1 is ENHRY and CDR2 is SYGVKD. This chain's CDR3 is CAISESTDSGREVF. The CDR3 DNA follows: TGTGCCATCAGTGAGTCGACCGATAGCGGGCGGGAGGTCTTC.

The chain combines TRBV19 with TRBJ2-3; 10 bases are shared with TRBD2. V shed 4 bases and J 5 bases; nucleotides not matched to a gene: 3. The CDR3 length is 14 residues. CDR1 is LNHDA and CDR2 is SQIVND in the germline V gene (reference sequence). The CDR3 DNA reads as TGTGCCAGTAGTACTAGCGGGAGTATAGATACGCAGTATTTT. Its protein is CASSTSGSIDTQYF.

V is TRBV19 and J is TRBJ2-2; a weak D match, TRBD2 (6 bases). The CDR3 is made up of 14 amino acids. V lost 5 bases and J lost 2, with 9 bases in between. The germline V gene has CDR1 LNHDA and CDR2 SQIVND (reference sequence). CDR3 DNA sequence: TGTGCCAGTAGTTTGGCGGGAAACACCGGGGAGCTGTTTTTT. Translating it yields CASSLAGNTGELFF.

Comments on this clone: This sample also contains other DNA sequences that code for the same CDR3. This chain connects TRBV2 to TRBJ2-6, with D perhaps matching TRBD1 (5 bases). CDR3 length: 13 residues. Germline CDR1 and CDR2: SNHLY and FYNNEI. The ends were cut back, 7 bases at V and 4 bases at J, with 8 bases in the middle. The CDR3 sequence: CASTGSGANVLTF. CDR3 sequence (DNA): TGTGCCAGCACAGGGTCGGGGGCCAACGTCCTGACTTTC.

V gene TRBV10-3 combines with J gene TRBJ1-4; tentatively, D is TRBD1 (5 bases). There are 13 residues in the CDR3. Looked up from germline, CDR1 is ENHRY and CDR2 is SYGVKD. The V gene lost 8 bases and the J gene lost 8 bases, with 15 bases spanning the gap. CDR3 loop: CAIRATGEEKLFF. DNA for the CDR3: TGTGCCATCCGAGCTACAGGAGAAGAAAAACTGTTTTTT.

The chain couples TRBV5-1 to TRBJ2-3; 8 bases fit TRBD2. The length of the CDR3 is 15 residues. Germline CDR1 is SGHRS and CDR2 is YFSETQ. Unmatched junction bases numbered 5, after V lost 5 bases and J lost 0 bases. The CDR3 nucleotides read TGCGCCAGCAGGCTGGGACTAGGGAGCACAGATACGCAGTATTTT. Residues: CASRLGLGSTDTQYF.

This clone has only one observation. The same CDR3 arises from other DNA sequences in this sample as well. The chain joins TRBV30 to TRBJ1-3, with unresolved D. V was trimmed by 0 bases and J by 0 bases, leaving 3 bases between them. CDR1 is GTSNPN, CDR2 SVGIG, per germline (reference sequence). The CDR3 length is 13 residues. As DNA, the CDR3 is TGTGCCTGGAGTGTAAGCTCTGGAAACACCATATATTTT. This gives the protein CAWSVSSGNTIYF.